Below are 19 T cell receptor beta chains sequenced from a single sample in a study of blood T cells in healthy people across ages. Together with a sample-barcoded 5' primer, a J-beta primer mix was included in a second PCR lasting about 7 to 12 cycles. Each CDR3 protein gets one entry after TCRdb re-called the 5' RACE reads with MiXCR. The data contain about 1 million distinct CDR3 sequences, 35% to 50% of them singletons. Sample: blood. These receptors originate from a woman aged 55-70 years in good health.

CDR3 sequence: CASREFSHEQYF. CDR3 nucleotides: TGTGCCAGCAGGGAGTTTTCCCACGAGCAGTACTTC. The V and J genes are TRBV11-2 and TRBJ2-7, with no clear D. Per the germline V gene, CDR1 is SGHAT and CDR2 is FQNNGV. Trimming stripped 6 bases from V and 5 bases from J, with 11 bases between. The CDR3 loop spans 12 amino acids.

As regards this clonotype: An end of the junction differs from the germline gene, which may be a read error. The CDR3 spells CASSFGGTYGHTF. For the CDR3, the DNA is TGTGCCAGCAGCTTTGGGGGCACCTATGGCCACACCTTC. This rearrangement joins TRBV7-9 to TRBJ1-2; perhaps TRBD1 as D (6 bases). CDR1 is SEHNR, CDR2 FQNEAQ, per germline (reference sequence). The CDR3 totals 13 residues. Full variable domain (missing parts from reference TRBV7-9 and TRBJ1-2): DTGVSQNPRHKITKRGQNVTFRCDPISEHNRLYWYRQTLGQGPEFLTYFQNEAQLEKSRLLSDRFSAERPKGSFSTLEIQRTEQGDSAMYLCASSFGGTYGHTFGSGTRLTVV.

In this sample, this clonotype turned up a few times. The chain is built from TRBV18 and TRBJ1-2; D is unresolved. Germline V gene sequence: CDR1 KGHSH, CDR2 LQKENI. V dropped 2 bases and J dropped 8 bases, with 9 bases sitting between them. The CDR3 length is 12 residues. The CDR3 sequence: CASSPGMDGYTF. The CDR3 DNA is TGTGCCAGCTCACCAGGGATGGACGGCTACACCTTC. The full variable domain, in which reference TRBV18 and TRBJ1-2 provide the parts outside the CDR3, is NAGVMQNPRHLVRRRGQEARLRCSPMKGHSHVYWYRQLPEEGLKFMVYLQKENIIDESGMPKERFSAEFPKEGPSILRIQQVVRGDSAAYFCASSPGMDGYTFGSGTRLTVV.

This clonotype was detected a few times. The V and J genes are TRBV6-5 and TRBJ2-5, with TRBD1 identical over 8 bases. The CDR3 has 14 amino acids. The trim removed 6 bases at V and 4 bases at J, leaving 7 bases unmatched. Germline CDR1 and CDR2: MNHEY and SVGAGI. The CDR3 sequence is CASSKDRVGETQYF. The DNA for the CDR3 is TGTGCCAGCAGCAAGGACAGGGTGGGAGAGACCCAGTACTTC.

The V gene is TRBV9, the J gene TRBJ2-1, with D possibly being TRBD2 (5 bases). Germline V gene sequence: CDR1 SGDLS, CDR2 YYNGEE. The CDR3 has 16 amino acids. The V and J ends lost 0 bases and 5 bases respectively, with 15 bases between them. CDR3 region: CASSVGVGDGDNEQFF. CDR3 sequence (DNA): TGTGCCAGCAGCGTAGGTGTGGGAGACGGCGACAATGAGCAGTTCTTC.

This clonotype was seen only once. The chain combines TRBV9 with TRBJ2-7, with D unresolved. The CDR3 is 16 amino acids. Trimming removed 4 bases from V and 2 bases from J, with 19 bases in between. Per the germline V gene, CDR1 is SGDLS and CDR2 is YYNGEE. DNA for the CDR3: TGTGCCAGCAGCTCCCACCAGCCGAATCGGGCCTACGAGCAGTACTTC. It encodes CASSSHQPNRAYEQYF.

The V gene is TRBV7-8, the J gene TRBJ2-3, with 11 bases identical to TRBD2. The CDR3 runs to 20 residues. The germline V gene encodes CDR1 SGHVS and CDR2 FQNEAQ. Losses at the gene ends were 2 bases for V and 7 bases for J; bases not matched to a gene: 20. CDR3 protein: CASSLKRASGRNQSSNTQYF. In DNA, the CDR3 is TGTGCCAGCAGCTTAAAGCGGGCTAGCGGGAGGAATCAGTCAAGCAATACGCAGTATTTT.

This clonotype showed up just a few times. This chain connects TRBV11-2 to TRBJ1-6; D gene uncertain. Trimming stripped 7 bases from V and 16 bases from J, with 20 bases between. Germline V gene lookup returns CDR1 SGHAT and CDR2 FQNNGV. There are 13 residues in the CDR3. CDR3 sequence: CASTEVDGPLLHF. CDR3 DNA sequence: TGTGCCAGCACCGAAGTCGACGGCCCGCTACTCCACTTT. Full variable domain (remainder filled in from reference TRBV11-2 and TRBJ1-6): EAGVAQSPRYKIIEKRQSVAFWCNPISGHATLYWYQQILGQGPKLLIQFQNNGVVDDSQLPKDRFSAERLKGVDSTLKIQPAKLEDSAVYLCASTEVDGPLLHFGNGTRLTVT.

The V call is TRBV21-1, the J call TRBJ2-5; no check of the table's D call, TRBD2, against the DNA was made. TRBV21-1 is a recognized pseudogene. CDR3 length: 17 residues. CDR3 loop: CASSNWGLAGTQETQYF. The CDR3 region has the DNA TGTGCCAGCAGCAACTGGGGACTAGCGGGAACCCAAGAGACCCAGTACTTC.

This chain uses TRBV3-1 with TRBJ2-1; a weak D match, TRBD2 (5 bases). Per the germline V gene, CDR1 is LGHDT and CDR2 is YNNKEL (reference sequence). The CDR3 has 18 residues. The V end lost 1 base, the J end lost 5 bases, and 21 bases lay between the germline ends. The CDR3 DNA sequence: TGTGCCAGCAGCCAAGGGAAGGTCCGGGGAGTACCTAACAATGAGCAGTTCTTC. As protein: CASSQGKVRGVPNNEQFF.

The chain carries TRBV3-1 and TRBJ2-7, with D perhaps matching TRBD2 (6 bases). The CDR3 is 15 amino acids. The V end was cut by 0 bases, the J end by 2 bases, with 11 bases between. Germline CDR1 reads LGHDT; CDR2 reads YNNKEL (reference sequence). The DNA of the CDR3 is TGTGCCAGCAGCCAAGATCCTAGCGAGGCCTACGAGCAGTACTTC. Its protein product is CASSQDPSEAYEQYF.

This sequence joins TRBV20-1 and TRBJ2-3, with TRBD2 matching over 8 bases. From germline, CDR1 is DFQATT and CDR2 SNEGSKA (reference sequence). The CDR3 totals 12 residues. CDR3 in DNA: TGCAGCCGATATGCGGGGGGAGATACGCAGTATTTT. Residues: CSRYAGGDTQYF.

In nucleotides, the CDR3 is TGTGCCAGCAGCCGGAGGGACTCCGACTCCTACAATGAGCAGTTCTTC. It yields the protein CASSRRDSDSYNEQFF. The J gene is TRBJ2-1, the V gene TRBV7-9, with D perhaps matching TRBD2 (6 bases). Germline values: CDR1 SEHNR, CDR2 FQNEAQ (reference sequence). The germline V and J ends were trimmed by 5 bases and 0 bases, with 14 bases remaining between them. The CDR3 length is 16 residues.

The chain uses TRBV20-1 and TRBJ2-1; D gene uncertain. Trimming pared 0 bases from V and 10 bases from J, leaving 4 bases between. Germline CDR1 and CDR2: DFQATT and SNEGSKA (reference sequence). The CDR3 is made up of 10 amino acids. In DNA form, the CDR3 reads TGCAGTGCTAGAGATCAAGAGCAGTTCTTC. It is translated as CSARDQEQFF.

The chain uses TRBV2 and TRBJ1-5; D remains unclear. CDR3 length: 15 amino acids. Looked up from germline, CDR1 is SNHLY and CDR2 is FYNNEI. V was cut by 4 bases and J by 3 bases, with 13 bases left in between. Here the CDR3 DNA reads TGTGCCAGCAGTGGGCAGGAATATAACAATCAGCCCCAGCATTTT. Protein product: CASSGQEYNNQPQHF. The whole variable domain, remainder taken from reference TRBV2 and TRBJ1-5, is EPEVTQTPSHQVTQMGQEVILRCVPISNHLYFYWYRQILGQKVEFLVSFYNNEISEKSEIFDDQFSVERPDGSNFTLKIRSTKLEDSAMYFCASSGQEYNNQPQHFGDGTRLSIL.

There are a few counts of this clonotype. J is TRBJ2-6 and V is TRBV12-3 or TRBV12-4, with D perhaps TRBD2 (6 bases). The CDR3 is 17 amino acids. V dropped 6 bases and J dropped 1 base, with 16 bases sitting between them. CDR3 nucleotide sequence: TGTGCCAGCAGCCGTAGCGGAGGAGGTTCTGGGGCCAACGTCCTGACTTTC. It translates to CASSRSGGGSGANVLTF.

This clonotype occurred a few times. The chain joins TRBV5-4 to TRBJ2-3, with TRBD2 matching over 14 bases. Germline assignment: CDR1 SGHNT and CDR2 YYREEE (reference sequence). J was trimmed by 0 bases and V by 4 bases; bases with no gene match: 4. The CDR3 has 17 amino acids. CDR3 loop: CASSTGTSGRSTDTQYF. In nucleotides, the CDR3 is TGTGCCAGCAGCACCGGGACTAGCGGGAGAAGCACAGATACGCAGTATTTT.

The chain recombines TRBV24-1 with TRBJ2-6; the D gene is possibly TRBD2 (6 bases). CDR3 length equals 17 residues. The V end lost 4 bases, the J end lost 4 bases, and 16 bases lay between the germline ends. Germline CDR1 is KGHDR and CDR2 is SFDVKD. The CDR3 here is CATSEKIKGGGANVLTF. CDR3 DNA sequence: TGTGCCACCAGTGAAAAAATTAAGGGAGGCGGGGCCAACGTCCTGACTTTC.

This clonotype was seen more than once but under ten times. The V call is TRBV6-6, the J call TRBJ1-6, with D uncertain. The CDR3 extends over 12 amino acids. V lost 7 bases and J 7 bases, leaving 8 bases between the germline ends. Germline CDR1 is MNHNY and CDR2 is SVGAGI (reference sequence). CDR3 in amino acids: CASTVTNSPLHF. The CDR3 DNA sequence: TGTGCCAGCACAGTAACAAATTCACCCCTCCACTTT.